The 19 T cell receptor beta chains below come from one sample, sequenced in a study of T-cell memory formation after mild COVID-19. TCRdb reprocessed the 5' RACE reads with MiXCR, giving one entry per CDR3 protein. The sample holds 400,000 or so distinct CDR3 sequences, 15% to 20% seen once. Specimen: PBMCs or a T cell subset sorted from them (not recorded which). All receptors come from an adult woman who had mild COVID-19 (a few samples of this study predate the infection). Cell type and time point are not known.

This clonotype has more than one count but fewer than ten. The chain uses TRBV6-5 and TRBJ1-2; TRBD1 aligns across 7 bases. Germline V CDR1 and CDR2: MNHEY, SVGAGI. The CDR3 sequence is 15 residues long. With 4 bases clipped from V and 3 bases from J, the junction kept 8 bases outside the gene matches. The CDR3 spells CASSSSGGIDYGYTF. The DNA for the CDR3 is TGTGCCAGCAGTTCTTCAGGGGGAATTGACTATGGCTACACCTTC.

The gene calls are TRBV29-1 and TRBJ2-2, with no clear D. This CDR3 has 13 amino acids. V shed 0 bases and J shed 4 bases, with 6 bases lying between them. In germline, CDR1 is SQVTM, CDR2 ANQGSEA. DNA of the CDR3: TGCAGCGTTGAAGAGGGCACCACCGGGGAGCTGTTTTTT. It translates to CSVEEGTTGELFF.

The chain couples TRBV12-3 or TRBV12-4 to TRBJ2-4, with a tentative D call TRBD1 (5 bases). V lost 4 bases and J 1 base, leaving 17 bases between the germline ends. The length of the CDR3 is 17 residues. The CDR3 loop is CASSSVRGLVAKNIQYF. DNA for the CDR3: TGTGCCAGCAGTTCGGTTAGGGGCTTGGTTGCCAAAAACATTCAGTACTTC.

This chain connects TRBV20-1 to TRBJ1-1; D is uncertain. The CDR3 spans 14 residues. Trimming shortened V by 0 bases and J by 0 bases, and 8 bases separated the two germline ends. Germline V lookup: CDR1 DFQATT, CDR2 SNEGSKA (reference sequence). The CDR3 DNA sequence: TGCAGTGCTAGAGATCTGATGCTGAACACTGAAGCTTTCTTT. This translates into CSARDLMLNTEAFF.

The V call is TRBV12-3 or TRBV12-4, the J call TRBJ1-1, with unresolved D. This CDR3 contains 14 residues. The V end lost 3 bases, the J end lost 0 bases, and 8 bases lay between the germline ends. CDR3 amino acids: CASSFRHMNTEAFF. DNA of the CDR3: TGTGCCAGCAGTTTCCGCCATATGAACACTGAAGCTTTCTTT.

This clonotype was seen only a few times. Written as DNA, the CDR3 is TGTGCCTGGAGTAGGTTCAGGGGAGATGGCTACACCTTC. Translating it yields CAWSRFRGDGYTF. The chain couples TRBV30 to TRBJ1-2, with D possibly TRBD1 on 6 matching bases. The CDR3 is made up of 13 amino acids. V lost 2 bases, J lost 6 bases, and 13 bases lay in between. The germline V gene has CDR1 GTSNPN and CDR2 SVGIG (reference sequence). Full variable domain (remainder filled in from reference TRBV30 and TRBJ1-2): SQTIHQWPATLVQPVGSPLSLECTVEGTSNPNLYWYRQAAGRGLQLLFYSVGIGQISSEVPQNLSASRPQDRQFILSSKKLLLSDSGFYLCAWSRFRGDGYTFGSGTRLTVV.

The rearrangement links TRBV5-5 to TRBJ1-1; D uncertain. Between the trimmed V and J ends, which lost 5 bases and 11 bases, there was a span of 19 bases. Germline CDR1 is SGHKS and CDR2 is YYEKEE (reference sequence). This CDR3 spans 13 amino acids. The CDR3 DNA reads as TGTGCCAGCAGTTATTCCGTCACCTCTGGCGCTTTCTTT. Amino acids: CASSYSVTSGAFF.

In its sample, this clonotype was seen a few times. The chain employs TRBV3-1 and TRBJ2-7, with D possibly matching TRBD2 (5 bases). Germline CDR1 LGHDT, CDR2 YNNKEL (reference sequence). This CDR3 has 14 amino acids. V was pared by 1 base and J by 3 bases, with 10 bases between. CDR3: CASSQVGLNYEQYF. CDR3 DNA: TGTGCCAGCAGCCAAGTAGGACTTAACTACGAGCAGTACTTC.

The chain carries TRBV12-3 or TRBV12-4 and TRBJ2-6; D is perhaps TRBD2 (5 bases). The V end lost 5 bases, the J end lost 4 bases, and 9 bases lay between the germline ends. The CDR3 runs to 14 residues. The CDR3 sequence: CASSVPGGANVLTF. The CDR3 nucleotides read TGTGCCAGCAGTGTCCCGGGGGGGGCCAACGTCCTGACTTTC.

This clonotype has just a few counts. The chain recombines TRBV20-1 with TRBJ1-5; perhaps TRBD1 as D (5 bases). V lost 0 bases, J lost 3 bases, and 9 bases lay in between. This CDR3 is 14 amino acids long. From germline, CDR1 is DFQATT and CDR2 SNEGSKA (reference sequence). As DNA, the CDR3 is TGCAGTGCTAGAGATGCAGGGATCAATCAGCCCCAGCATTTT. Encoded protein: CSARDAGINQPQHF.

This sequence joins TRBV7-9 and TRBJ1-2; D remains ambiguous. CDR1 is SEHNR, CDR2 FQNEAQ, per germline (reference sequence). This CDR3 region has 16 residues. V was cut by 0 bases and J by 4 bases, with 15 bases left in between. The CDR3 reads CASSLAEWELGYGYTF. The CDR3 DNA reads as TGTGCCAGCAGCTTAGCGGAATGGGAGTTGGGCTATGGCTACACCTTC. Complete variable domain (other parts from reference TRBV7-9 and TRBJ1-2): DTGVSQNPRHKITKRGQNVTFRCDPISEHNRLYWYRQTLGQGPEFLTYFQNEAQLEKSRLLSDRFSAERPKGSFSTLEIQRTEQGDSAMYLCASSLAEWELGYGYTFGSGTRLTVV.

This chain connects TRBV23-1 to TRBJ2-3; 9 bases are a match to TRBD2. TRBV23-1 is designated an ORF whose function remains uncertain. Unmatched junction bases numbered 11, after V lost 3 bases and J lost 1 base. The CDR3 runs to 18 residues. CDR3 nucleotides: TGCGCCAGCAGTCAGATGTTAGCGGGAGACGCGGGCACAGATACGCAGTATTTT. Residues: CASSQMLAGDAGTDTQYF.

This rearrangement joins TRBV12-3 or TRBV12-4 to TRBJ1-2, with D possibly TRBD1 on 6 matching bases. The V end was cut by 6 bases, the J end by 6 bases, with 14 bases between. The CDR3 length is 13 residues. In DNA form, the CDR3 reads TGTGCCAGCAGGGCGGGGGGCGCCGATGGCTACACCTTC. Protein product: CASRAGGADGYTF.

The chain recombines TRBV24-1 with TRBJ2-7; TRBD2 aligns across 12 bases. The CDR3 has 15 residues. Germline trimming cut 4 bases from V and 7 bases from J; bases unmatched to any gene: 7. The germline V gene has CDR1 KGHDR and CDR2 SFDVKD. The CDR3 spells CATSDPTSGSLEQYF. The CDR3 DNA is TGTGCCACCAGTGACCCGACTAGCGGGAGCCTTGAGCAGTACTTC.

This clonotype was detected ten times or more. This chain's CDR3 is CSVRYTDTQYF. The CDR3, as DNA: TGCAGCGTCCGATATACAGATACGCAGTATTTT. The chain combines TRBV29-1 with TRBJ2-3; D is unresolved. CDR3 length equals 11 residues. Trimming pared 6 bases from V and 3 bases from J, leaving 7 bases between. Germline CDR1 SQVTM, CDR2 ANQGSEA.

CDR3 protein: CASNRVQGTEAFF. The CDR3 region has the DNA TGTGCCAGCAACAGGGTACAGGGCACTGAAGCTTTCTTT. The J gene is TRBJ1-1, the V gene TRBV6-5; D possibly corresponds to TRBD1 (6 bases). Germline V lookup: CDR1 MNHEY, CDR2 SVGAGI. V lost 7 bases and J 4 bases, leaving 13 bases between the germline ends. The CDR3 consists of 13 residues.

V usage is TRBV4-2 and J usage is TRBJ2-1; D is uncertain. Trimming left V 5 bases short and J 4 bases short, with 12 bases between. CDR1 and CDR2 (germline): LGHNA, YNFKEQ. The length of the CDR3 is 14 residues. Here the CDR3 reads CASSRSKGYNEQFF. The CDR3 bases are TGTGCCAGCAGCAGAAGTAAGGGATACAATGAGCAGTTCTTC.

This sequence joins TRBV7-9 and TRBJ2-7; D uncertain. Trimming stripped 0 bases from V and 6 bases from J, with 9 bases between. CDR3 size: 13 residues. Germline CDR1 and CDR2: SEHNR and FQNEAQ (reference sequence). CDR3 amino acids: CASSLAGLGEQYF. DNA for the CDR3: TGTGCCAGCAGCTTAGCAGGGCTTGGCGAGCAGTACTTC.

In this sample, this clonotype turned up a few times. The junction shows a germline mismatch at one end, possibly a read error. The V gene is TRBV7-9, the J gene TRBJ1-1, with a possible D match to TRBD1 (6 bases). Germline V lookup: CDR1 SEHNR, CDR2 FQNEAQ (reference sequence). The CDR3 extends over 13 amino acids. The CDR3: CASSFSGDTEAFF. The CDR3 nucleotides read TGTGCCAGCAGCTTCTCGGGGGACACCGAAGCTTTCTTT.